Shown below are 28 T cell receptor beta chains from a single sample sequenced in a study of CD4 and CD8 cells across lung adenocarcinoma regions (dated by TCRdb to between 2018 and 2020). Receptor amplification or capture employed PCR. Data came from a HiSeq X Ten. TCRdb reworked the public reads: Q25 trimming with fastp, MiXCR clone assembly, productive beta chains retained. Each CDR3 protein gets just one entry, which takes the most common genes and DNA from the rows behind it. This sample has 16,000 or so distinct CDR3 sequences in its table, and roughly 50% of those were observed once. Clones ranked in the top ten supply 32% of the sample. The material sequenced was CD8+ T cells from the center of a lung tumor. The cell subset or site label, read with the paper, signifies: tumor center region. Receptor source: a female donor with lung adenocarcinoma. The CD4 and CD8 labels of this study may be unreliable.

The rearrangement joins TRBV6-1 to TRBJ2-3; a possible D gene is TRBD1 (5 bases). CDR3 length: 13 residues. The germline V and J ends were trimmed by 9 bases and 7 bases, with 17 bases remaining between them. Germline V gives CDR1 MNHNS, CDR2 SASEGT. CDR3 sequence: CARGLRGKNTQYF. Written as DNA, the CDR3 is TGTGCCAGGGGGCTGAGAGGCAAAAATACGCAGTATTTT.

As concerns this clonotype: One end of the junction is discordant with germline, which a read error may explain. V and J are TRBV6-1 and TRBJ2-4, with 7 bases lining up with TRBD1. The CDR3 runs to 16 residues. Germline loops: CDR1 MNHNS, CDR2 SASEGT. The CDR3 sequence is CASSPRGLRATNIQYF. CDR3 nucleotides: TGTGCCAGCAGTCCTAGGGGGCTCCGAGCCACAAACATTCAGTACTTC.

This clonotype was counted a single time. One end of the junction varies from germline; a read error may be responsible. The genes are TRBV7-6 and TRBJ2-3, with D unclear. The CDR3 length is 14 residues. Looked up from germline, CDR1 is SGHVS and CDR2 is FNYEAQ. This CDR3 reads CASSLEAAKDTQYF. The CDR3 DNA is TGTGCCAGCAGCTTAGAGGCAGCGAAAGACACGCAGTATTTC.

The chain employs TRBV6-1 and TRBJ2-7; D gene ambiguous. Germline CDR1 is MNHNS and CDR2 is SASEGT. This CDR3 is built from 15 residues. V was pared by 4 bases and J by 0 bases, with 13 bases between. CDR3 in amino acids: CASSAPVGSSYEQYF. The DNA of the CDR3 is TGTGCCAGCAGTGCCCCTGTAGGCAGCTCCTACGAGCAGTACTTC.

The V gene is TRBV6-5, the J gene TRBJ2-1; 7 nucleotides match TRBD2. Germline CDR1 and CDR2: MNHEY and SVGAGI. The CDR3 sequence is 14 residues long. V was clipped by 4 bases and J by 6 bases; unmatched bases: 6. The CDR3 sequence is CASSSREALNEQFF. CDR3 DNA sequence: TGTGCCAGCAGTTCCCGGGAGGCTCTCAATGAGCAGTTCTTC.

The chain employs TRBV6-1 and TRBJ2-6; D possibly matches TRBD1 or TRBD2 (5 bases each). TRBJ2-7 matches the DNA end more closely, so the J call is doubtful. This CDR3 region has 16 residues. Germline assignment: CDR1 MNHNS and CDR2 SASEGT. CDR3 sequence reads: CASSPTGQRTKNMQYF. The CDR3 region has the DNA TGTGCCAGCAGTCCTACGGGGCAGCGAACCAAAAACATGCAGTACTTC.

Turning to this clonotype: Germline is not matched at one junction end, which may reflect a read error. CDR3 sequence: CASTGLGGWDQETQYF. In nucleotides, the CDR3 is TGTGCCAGCACGGGCCTGGGGGGCTGGGACCAAGAGACGCAGTACTTC. This chain links TRBV6-1 with TRBJ2-5; tentatively, D is TRBD1 or TRBD2 (6 bases each). The CDR3 has 16 amino acids. Germline-derived CDR1 and CDR2 are MNHNS and SASEGT.

Concerning this clonotype: The junction departs from the called germline gene at one end, perhaps through a read error. The chain links TRBV6-1 to TRBJ2-4; 10 bases are a match to TRBD2. The germline gives CDR1 MNHNS, CDR2 SASEGT. The CDR3 runs 15 residues. The CDR3 nucleotides are TGTGCCAGCAGTCCGAGCGGGGGGGCCAAAAACACTCAGTATTTC. This translates into CASSPSGGAKNTQYF.

The chain couples TRBV6-1 to TRBJ2-4, with 8 nucleotides matching TRBD2. The CDR3 extends over 15 amino acids. Per the germline V gene, CDR1 is MNHNS and CDR2 is SASEGT. CDR3 sequence: CASGERGRGQDTQYF. In DNA form, the CDR3 reads TGTGCTAGCGGGGAACGGGGCAGGGGCCAGGACACCCAGTACTTC.

This rearrangement joins TRBV6-5 to TRBJ2-6, with 9 bases fitting TRBD2. This CDR3 has 17 amino acids. V was pared by 4 bases and J by 0 bases, with 4 bases of the junction left unmatched. CDR1 and CDR2 (germline): MNHEY, SVGAGI. CDR3 coding DNA: TGTGCCAGCAGTTTGACTAGCGGATTCTCTGGGGCCAACGTCCTGACTTTC. Translating gives CASSLTSGFSGANVLTF.

DNA of the CDR3: TGTGCCAGCAGTTTCGGGGGACCCGGGGAGCTGTTTTTT. Protein product: CASSFGGPGELFF. This chain links TRBV27 with TRBJ2-2; weak D call: TRBD2 (6 bases). The germline gives CDR1 MNHEY, CDR2 SMNVEV (reference sequence). This CDR3 is 13 amino acids long. Trimming shortened V by 3 bases and J by 6 bases, and 8 bases separated the two germline ends.

About this clonotype: A junction end diverges from the germline sequence, so it may reflect a read error. This chain joins TRBV27 and TRBJ2-3; D is possibly TRBD2 (7 bases). This CDR3 has 16 amino acids. CDR1 and CDR2 from the germline V gene are MNHEY and SMNVEV (reference sequence). This CDR3 is CASRGLGGRDKDTQYF. The CDR3 DNA reads as TGTGCCAGCAGGGGTCTAGGGGGGAGGGACAAAGATACGCAGTATTTC.

The chain links TRBV6-1 to TRBJ2-5, with TRBD2 as a possible D gene (7 bases). With the DNA end fitting TRBJ2-3 better, the J assignment may be wrong. The CDR3 has 16 amino acids. The V gene's germline CDR1 is MNHNS and CDR2 SASEGT. CDR3 loop: CASMGGAGADPETQYF. CDR3 DNA: TGTGCCAGCATGGGCGGGGCGGGGGCTGACCCAGAGACCCAGTATTTT.

The V call is TRBV6-1, the J call TRBJ2-3, with TRBD2 as a possible D gene (7 bases). The J call is doubtful: the DNA matches TRBJ2-7 better. Germline V lookup: CDR1 MNHNS, CDR2 SASEGT. The CDR3 sequence is 14 residues long. This CDR3 reads CAGSLRGGPDTQYF. The CDR3 coding sequence is TGTGCGGGCAGCCTGCGCGGGGGCCCAGATACGCAGTACTTC.

The rearrangement joins TRBV6-5 to TRBJ2-1; TRBD2 matches 8 bases. This CDR3 spans 15 amino acids. Germline CDR1 and CDR2: MNHEY and SVGAGI. The V gene end was trimmed by 0 bases and the J gene end by 7 bases; junction bases not matched to a gene: 5. The CDR3 DNA reads as TGTGCCAGCAGTTACTCCCGGGGGGGCTTGAATGAGCAGTTCTTC. This translates into CASSYSRGGLNEQFF.

This clonotype was seen a handful of times. The chain employs TRBV9 and TRBJ2-1, with a possible D match to TRBD2 (5 bases). V was shortened by 3 bases and J by 1 base, with 8 bases between the two germline ends. The germline gives CDR1 SGDLS, CDR2 YYNGEE. The CDR3 spans 14 residues. CDR3 coding DNA: TGTGCCAGCAGCGACGGGATGTCCTACAATGAGCAGTTCTTC. Amino acid sequence: CASSDGMSYNEQFF.

This clonotype was detected ten times or more. The rearrangement uses TRBV11-2 and TRBJ1-1; D not certain. This CDR3 spans 14 amino acids. Germline values: CDR1 SGHAT, CDR2 FQNNGV. Trimming cost V 5 bases and J 1 base, with 11 bases left between them. CDR3 DNA: TGTGCCAGCAGCCCTCGTGGTCCGAACACTGAAGCTTTCTTT. It is translated as CASSPRGPNTEAFF.

This clonotype appeared many times. This rearrangement joins TRBV7-2 to TRBJ2-2; D may match TRBD1 or TRBD2 (5 bases each). The V end was cut by 2 bases, the J end by 7 bases, with 17 bases between. CDR3 length: 16 residues. Germline V gives CDR1 SGHTA, CDR2 FQGNSA. This CDR3 is CASSLTGAVLGGELFF. Here the CDR3 DNA reads TGTGCCAGCAGCTTAACCGGGGCGGTCCTGGGCGGGGAGCTGTTTTTT.

This clonotype was seen at least ten times. This rearrangement joins TRBV6-1 to TRBJ1-5; D might be TRBD1 (5 bases). The germline V gene encodes CDR1 MNHNS and CDR2 SASEGT. The CDR3 spans 17 residues. Trimming stripped 6 bases from V and 0 bases from J, with 18 bases between. CDR3 loop: CASRRGTEAYSNQPQHF. CDR3 DNA sequence: TGTGCCAGCAGGCGGGGGACGGAGGCTTATAGCAATCAGCCCCAGCATTTT.

Sample share makes this clonotype medium-sized. This chain links TRBV6-5 with TRBJ1-1, with D maybe TRBD1 (6 bases). This CDR3 region has 14 residues. The V end was cut by 2 bases, the J end by 1 base, with 8 bases between. Germline V gives CDR1 MNHEY, CDR2 SVGAGI. The CDR3 bases are TGTGCCAGCAGTTACCCGGGACAGAACACTGAAGCTTTCTTT. Protein: CASSYPGQNTEAFF.

This clonotype turned up a few times. This chain uses TRBV29-1 with TRBJ1-1; tentative D call: TRBD1 (5 bases). The CDR3 consists of 13 residues. Between the trimmed V and J ends, which lost 5 bases and 2 bases, there was a span of 12 bases. Germline CDR1 reads SQVTM; CDR2 reads ANQGSEA. The CDR3 sequence is CSVQTETNTEAFF. CDR3 DNA sequence: TGCAGCGTTCAGACAGAAACAAACACTGAAGCTTTCTTT.

On this clonotype: One end of the junction varies from germline; a read error may be responsible. The chain has TRBV6-1 and TRBJ2-4; 8 nucleotides align to TRBD2. Germline V gives CDR1 MNHNS, CDR2 SASEGT. There are 16 residues in the CDR3. The CDR3 sequence: CASSPSGQPTKNIQYF. The CDR3 region has the DNA TGTGCGAGCAGTCCTAGCGGGCAGCCAACCAAAAATATTCAGTACTTC.

The rearrangement joins TRBV6-5 to TRBJ1-1; D is undetermined. V lost 8 bases and J lost 10, with 11 bases in between. Germline V lookup: CDR1 MNHEY, CDR2 SVGAGI. The CDR3 runs 10 residues. CDR3 loop: CASGYARAFF. In DNA, the CDR3 is TGTGCCAGCGGGTACGCTAGAGCTTTCTTT.

As to this clonotype: Compared with germline, one end of the junction differs, possibly owing to a read error. The chain combines TRBV6-1 with TRBJ2-3, with D perhaps matching TRBD2 (6 bases). The CDR3 length is 15 residues. The germline V gene encodes CDR1 MNHNS and CDR2 SASEGT. The CDR3 bases are TGTGGCAGCGGTGAGTGGATGGGAGGCAAAAATACGCAGTATTTC. It is translated as CGSGEWMGGKNTQYF.

The CDR3 DNA reads as TGTGCCAGCATTCCATCGACAGGTTTACTGTTTTTT. This codes for CASIPSTGLLFF. The rearrangement uses TRBV6-5 and TRBJ1-4, with TRBD1 as a possible D gene (6 bases). Per the germline V gene, CDR1 is MNHEY and CDR2 is SVGAGI. With 7 bases removed from V and 13 bases from J, the gap between germline ends came to 16 bases. This CDR3 comprises 12 residues.

This clonotype was observed a handful of times. The chain uses TRBV6-1 and TRBJ1-2, with D possibly TRBD1 on 6 matching bases. The CDR3 is 16 amino acids. V gave up 0 bases and J gave up 5 bases, with 16 bases separating them. Germline assignment: CDR1 MNHNS and CDR2 SASEGT. The DNA for the CDR3 is TGTGCCAGCAGTGAAGCGCGGCAGGGGTATGGGTATGGCTACACCTTC. Translation: CASSEARQGYGYGYTF.

The V call is TRBV25-1, the J call TRBJ1-4; the D is unclear. CDR3 length: 15 residues. The V gene lost 2 bases and the J gene lost 8 bases, with 15 bases spanning the gap. Germline V lookup: CDR1 MGHDK, CDR2 SYGVNS. CDR3 amino acids: CASSEPKGLGEKLFF. In DNA form, the CDR3 reads TGTGCCAGCAGTGAACCAAAAGGGTTGGGGGAAAAACTGTTTTTT.

The rearrangement uses TRBV6-5 and TRBJ2-5; TRBD1 aligns across 8 bases. With the DNA end fitting TRBJ2-7 better, the J assignment may be wrong. The V gene's germline CDR1 is MNHEY and CDR2 SVGAGI. The CDR3 loop spans 15 amino acids. The CDR3 protein is CASSYARDRTYEQYF. DNA for the CDR3: TGTGCCAGCAGTTACGCCCGGGACAGGACCTACGAGCAGTACTTC.